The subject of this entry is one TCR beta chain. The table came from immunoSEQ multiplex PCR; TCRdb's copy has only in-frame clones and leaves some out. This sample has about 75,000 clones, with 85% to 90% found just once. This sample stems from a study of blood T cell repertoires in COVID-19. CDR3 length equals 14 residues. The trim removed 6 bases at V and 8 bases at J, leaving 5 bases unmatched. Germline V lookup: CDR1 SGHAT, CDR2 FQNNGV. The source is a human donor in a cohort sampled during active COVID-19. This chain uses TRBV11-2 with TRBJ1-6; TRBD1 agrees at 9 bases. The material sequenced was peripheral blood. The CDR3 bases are TGTGCCAGCAGGTTGGGACAGGGTTATTCACCCCTCCACTTT. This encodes CASRLGQGYSPLHF.